Below, 8 T cell receptor beta chains from the same sample are listed, as sequenced in a study of T-cell reconstitution after alpha-beta-depleted transplantation in children. Unique molecular identifiers tagged the TCRbeta library. TCRdb re-derived calls from the PCR reads in MiXCR, one entry per CDR3 protein. The sample includes tens of thousands of distinct CDR3 sequences, less than 20% of them seen just once. The starting material was PBMCs, mostly from graft donor cells, obtained 360 days after TCRalphabeta/CD19-depleted stem cell transplant. These receptors came from a male patient between 2 and 10 years old who had a stem cell transplant for acute lymphoblastic leukemia, so the T cells may come from the graft donor.

This chain connects TRBV5-1 to TRBJ2-5, with D possibly being TRBD1 or TRBD2 (6 bases each). There are 12 residues in the CDR3. The V end was cut by 6 bases, the J end by 2 bases, with 8 bases between. CDR1 and CDR2 from the germline V gene are SGHRS and YFSETQ. The CDR3 region has the DNA TGCGCCAGCACGGGGGCTCAAGAGACCCAGTACTTC. The encoded protein is CASTGAQETQYF.

The sample holds many counts of this clonotype. The V and J genes are TRBV7-9 and TRBJ2-3, with a weak D call TRBD2 (5 bases). Germline values: CDR1 SEHNR, CDR2 FQNEAQ (reference sequence). The CDR3 has 14 residues. Trimming removed 2 bases at V and 4 bases at J, with 10 bases between. The CDR3 is CASSLSGISDTQYF. The CDR3 nucleotides are TGTGCCAGCAGCTTATCCGGGATATCAGATACGCAGTATTTT.

The chain carries TRBV20-1 and TRBJ2-1; 13 bases align to TRBD2. Germline CDR1 is DFQATT and CDR2 is SNEGSKA (reference sequence). The CDR3 covers 18 residues. J gave up 0 bases and V 5 bases, and 10 bases lay outside the gene matches. The CDR3 loop reads CSAAGGTSGMGSYNEQFF. The DNA of the CDR3 is TGCAGTGCTGCAGGGGGGACTAGCGGGATGGGCTCCTACAATGAGCAGTTCTTC.

The chain joins TRBV30 to TRBJ2-1; 7 nucleotides line up with TRBD2. J gave up 3 bases and V 0 bases, and 5 bases lay outside the gene matches. The length of the CDR3 is 15 residues. CDR1 and CDR2 from the germline V gene are GTSNPN and SVGIG (reference sequence). CDR3 protein: CAWSVGGRGYNEQFF. CDR3 in DNA: TGTGCCTGGAGTGTGGGCGGGAGAGGCTACAATGAGCAGTTCTTC.

V and J are TRBV24-1 and TRBJ2-7; the D is unclear. There are 12 residues in the CDR3. Trimming cost V 2 bases and J 4 bases, with 5 bases left between them. CDR1 is KGHDR and CDR2 is SFDVKD in the germline V gene. The CDR3 spells CATSDWGYEQYF. The CDR3 DNA sequence: TGTGCCACCAGTGATTGGGGTTACGAGCAGTACTTC.

This clonotype was picked up a small number of times. This CDR3 is CASSRVAGGPDTQYF. In DNA, the CDR3 is TGTGCCAGCAGCCGCGTCGCGGGAGGCCCAGATACGCAGTATTTT. The chain recombines TRBV5-4 with TRBJ2-3; 8 nucleotides match TRBD2. With V trimmed by 4 bases and J by 4 bases, 8 bases remained unmatched. The CDR3 totals 15 residues. CDR1 and CDR2 (germline): SGHNT, YYREEE (reference sequence).

The V call is TRBV5-6, the J call TRBJ2-3, with no clear D. Trimming removed 4 bases from V and 4 bases from J, with 10 bases in between. The CDR3 has 13 amino acids. Looked up from germline, CDR1 is SGHDT and CDR2 is YYEEEE. The DNA for the CDR3 is TGTGCCAGCAGCCCCGGACCCCCAGATACGCAGTATTTT. Translated, it gives CASSPGPPDTQYF.

The J gene is TRBJ2-7, the V gene TRBV7-9; D is possibly TRBD2 (7 bases). The CDR3 extends over 15 amino acids. The V gene lost 2 bases and the J gene lost 4 bases, with 15 bases spanning the gap. The V gene's germline CDR1 is SEHNR and CDR2 FQNEAQ (reference sequence). DNA for the CDR3: TGTGCCAGCAGCTTACAACAGGGAGGGAAATACGAGCAGTACTTC. Translated: CASSLQQGGKYEQYF.